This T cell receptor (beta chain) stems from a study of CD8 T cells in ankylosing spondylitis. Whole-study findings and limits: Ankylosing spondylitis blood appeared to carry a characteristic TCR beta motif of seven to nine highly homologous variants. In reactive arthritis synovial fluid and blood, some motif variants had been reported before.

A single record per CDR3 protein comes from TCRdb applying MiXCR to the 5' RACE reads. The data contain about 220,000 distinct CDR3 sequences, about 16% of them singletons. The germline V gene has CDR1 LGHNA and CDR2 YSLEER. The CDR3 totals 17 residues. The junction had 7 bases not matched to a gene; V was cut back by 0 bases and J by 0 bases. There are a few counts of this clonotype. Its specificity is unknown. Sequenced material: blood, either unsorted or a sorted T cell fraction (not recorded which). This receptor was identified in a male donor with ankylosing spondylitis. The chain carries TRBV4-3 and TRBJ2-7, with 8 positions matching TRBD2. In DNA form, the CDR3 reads TGCGCCAGCAGCCAAGACGGGCCGGGAGGGAGCTCCTACGAGCAGTACTTC. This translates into CASSQDGPGGSSYEQYF.